The 20 T cell receptor beta chains presented below share a single source sample, sequenced in a study of CD8+ T cells in alopecia areata (dated 2018 in TCRdb). This specimen's time point label, per the study, means: around 26 weeks on oral tofacitinib. What this sample's treatment or condition label stands for: oral pan-JAK inhibitor, 5-10 mg twice daily. The library was made by the immunoSEQ multiplex PCR assay. RNA was extracted from all samples and reverse transcribed into cDNA, which served as template for TCR sequencing. TCRdb provides this immuneACCESS table in a form limited to in-frame rearrangements. Some clones are lacking; in checked studies, under half of them reflect an unresolved V gene, and why the rest are absent is not known. The sample contains 100,000 to 140,000 clones, over 80% of them found a single time. The ten largest clones represent 24% of the sample. Material: CD8+ T cells sorted from blood, obtained at week 24, from a patient treated with tofacitinib. The receptors were sampled from a human donor with alopecia areata.

This chain uses TRBV5-1 with TRBJ2-5; a weak D match, TRBD2 (6 bases). CDR1 is SGHRS and CDR2 is YFSETQ in the germline V gene. This CDR3 has 14 amino acids. Deletions cut 6 bases from V and 5 bases from J, with 17 bases between. The CDR3: CASTLSGVGETQYF. The CDR3 DNA reads as TGCGCCAGCACCCTTTCGGGGGTTGGGGAGACCCAGTACTTC. The whole variable domain, remainder taken from reference TRBV5-1 and TRBJ2-5, is KAGVTQTPRYLIKTRGQQVTLSCSPISGHRSVSWYQQTPGQGLQFLFEYFSETQRNKGNFPGRFSGRQFSNSRSEMNVSTLELGDSALYLCASTLSGVGETQYFGPGTRLLVL.

The V and J genes are TRBV7-4 and TRBJ2-3; 10 nucleotides line up with TRBD2. Germline V lookup: CDR1 SGHVT, CDR2 SQSDAQ. V was clipped by 5 bases and J by 5 bases; unmatched bases: 10. The CDR3 is made up of 16 amino acids. The CDR3, as DNA: TGTGCCAGCAGCCCCATCCCAGCGGGGGGGCTAGATACGCAGTATTTT. This translates into CASSPIPAGGLDTQYF.

The chain is built from TRBV7-2 and TRBJ2-2; D is ambiguous. The CDR3 runs 13 residues. V was cut by 2 bases and J by 9 bases, with 10 bases left in between. Looked up from germline, CDR1 is SGHTA and CDR2 is FQGNSA. Written as DNA, the CDR3 is TGTGCCAGCAGCTTACTATCCTCCCGGGAGCTGTTTTTT. It specifies CASSLLSSRELFF.

This clone was seen only a few times. The V call is TRBV28, the J call TRBJ2-7; a weak D match, TRBD1 (6 bases). V dropped 6 bases and J dropped 5 bases, with 26 bases sitting between them. The length of the CDR3 is 17 residues. Germline V lookup: CDR1 MDHEN, CDR2 SYDVKM. In DNA, the CDR3 is TGTGCCAGCAGGGGATCGACAGGTGATAGCCCGAACCACGAGCAGTACTTC. This encodes CASRGSTGDSPNHEQYF. Drawing the rest from reference TRBV28 and TRBJ2-7, the complete variable domain is DVKVTQSSRYLVKRTGEKVFLECVQDMDHENMFWYRQDPGLGLRLIYFSYDVKMKEKGDIPEGYSVSREKKERFSLILESASTNQTSMYLCASRGSTGDSPNHEQYFGPGTRLTVT.

The V gene is TRBV11-2, the J gene TRBJ1-4; D is undetermined. In germline, CDR1 is SGHAT, CDR2 FQNNGV. V dropped 1 base and J dropped 6 bases, with 12 bases sitting between them. The CDR3 runs 15 residues. The CDR3 sequence is CASSLALSGDEKLFF. The DNA of the CDR3 is TGTGCCAGCAGCTTAGCTCTTTCGGGCGATGAAAAACTGTTTTTT. The full variable domain, rest sourced from reference TRBV11-2 and TRBJ1-4, is EAGVAQSPRYKIIEKRQSVAFWCNPISGHATLYWYQQILGQGPKLLIQFQNNGVVDDSQLPKDRFSAERLKGVDSTLKIQPAKLEDSAVYLCASSLALSGDEKLFFGSGTQLSVL.

V gene TRBV2 combines with J gene TRBJ2-7; D might be TRBD1 (5 bases). Germline CDR1 reads SNHLY; CDR2 reads FYNNEI. The CDR3 runs 14 residues. V was pared by 1 base and J by 5 bases, with 12 bases between. The CDR3 sequence: CASSEGSRAHEQYF. Written as DNA, the CDR3 is TGTGCCAGCAGTGAAGGCTCCAGGGCCCACGAGCAGTACTTC.

V and J are TRBV7-9 and TRBJ2-5; possible D gene TRBD1, 6 bases. This CDR3 region has 15 residues. V was clipped by 2 bases and J by 2 bases, with 12 bases between them. From germline, CDR1 is SEHNR and CDR2 FQNEAQ (reference sequence). This CDR3 reads CASSLSAGEQETQYF. For the CDR3, the DNA is TGTGCCAGCAGCTTATCCGCAGGGGAGCAAGAGACCCAGTACTTC.

V gene TRBV6-5 combines with J gene TRBJ2-1; 9 nucleotides match TRBD2. Trimming at V came to 0 bases and at J to 5 bases, leaving 2 bases not matched to a gene. This CDR3 spans 15 amino acids. The V gene's germline CDR1 is MNHEY and CDR2 SVGAGI. The CDR3 spells CASSYSSSGDNEQFF. The DNA of the CDR3 is TGTGCCAGCAGTTACTCGTCTAGCGGGGACAATGAGCAGTTCTTC.

This chain joins TRBV19 and TRBJ2-7; D tentatively fits TRBD1 or TRBD2 (5 bases each). Trimming stripped 5 bases from V and 6 bases from J, with 14 bases between. Germline values: CDR1 LNHDA, CDR2 SQIVND (reference sequence). The CDR3 is 13 amino acids. CDR3 DNA: TGTGCCAGTAGTTTGCAAGGGACGGGCGAGCAGTACTTC. Translating it yields CASSLQGTGEQYF.

This rearrangement joins TRBV6-1 to TRBJ1-5; no reliable D call. Germline CDR1 is MNHNS and CDR2 is SASEGT. V dropped 8 bases and J dropped 2 bases, with 13 bases sitting between them. This CDR3 comprises 14 residues. The CDR3, as DNA: TGTGCCAGCGATGTGGGAGTGGGCAATCAGCCCCAGCATTTT. As protein: CASDVGVGNQPQHF.

This sequence joins TRBV21-1 and TRBJ2-1; the listed D gene, TRBD1, was not tested against the DNA. TRBV21-1 represents a pseudogene. The CDR3 is 17 residues long. CDR3 DNA: TGTGCCAGCAGCAAAGGCGGACAGGGGGCGATCCACAATGAGCAGTTCTTC. Its translation: CASSKGGQGAIHNEQFF.

V is TRBV4-3 and J is TRBJ2-1; 7 bases are shared with TRBD2. The CDR3 has 15 amino acids. CDR1 and CDR2 (germline): LGHNA, YSLEER. V was clipped by 0 bases and J by 7 bases; unmatched bases: 6. CDR3 region: CASSQEAASGNEQFF. The DNA for the CDR3 is TGCGCCAGCAGCCAAGAAGCTGCTAGCGGTAATGAGCAGTTCTTC.

The V call is TRBV7-2, the J call TRBJ2-3, with D maybe TRBD1 (5 bases). Germline V CDR1 and CDR2: SGHTA, FQGNSA. The CDR3 runs to 14 residues. Trimming cost V 4 bases and J 3 bases, with 11 bases left between them. The CDR3 DNA reads as TGTGCCAGCAGCTACAACCCAGGGACAGATACGCAGTATTTT. Translation: CASSYNPGTDTQYF.

This chain's CDR3 is CASSQADVSSGGQETQYF. The CDR3 nucleotides read TGTGCCAGCAGCCAAGCCGATGTGTCGAGCGGTGGACAAGAGACCCAGTACTTC. The chain carries TRBV4-2 and TRBJ2-5; maybe TRBD2 (5 bases). The CDR3 is made up of 18 amino acids. Trimming shortened V by 1 base and J by 2 bases, and 20 bases separated the two germline ends. CDR1 and CDR2 (germline): LGHNA, YNFKEQ.

The chain uses TRBV5-4 and TRBJ1-6, with 7 bases aligning to TRBD1. The CDR3 length is 16 residues. V was pared by 2 bases and J by 7 bases, with 9 bases of the junction left unmatched. Per the germline V gene, CDR1 is SGHNT and CDR2 is YYREEE (reference sequence). CDR3 amino acids: CASSFRTGSRNSPLHF. The CDR3 DNA reads TGTGCCAGCAGCTTTCGGACAGGCAGTCGGAATTCACCCCTCCACTTT.

V gene TRBV5-5 combines with J gene TRBJ1-1; TRBD1 agrees at 8 bases. The CDR3 contains 14 residues. CDR1 and CDR2 from the germline V gene are SGHKS and YYEKEE (reference sequence). The J segment lost 0 bases and the V segment lost 4 bases, leaving 2 bases of the junction unmatched. The CDR3 protein is CASSPTGVNTEAFF. CDR3 coding DNA: TGTGCCAGCAGCCCGACAGGGGTGAACACTGAAGCTTTCTTT.

The V call is TRBV28, the J call TRBJ1-1; 8 positions agree with TRBD1. The CDR3 consists of 12 residues. In germline, CDR1 is MDHEN, CDR2 SYDVKM. Trimming took 4 bases from V and 12 from J; bases not matched to a gene: 7. The CDR3 DNA sequence: TGTGCCAGCAGTTCCTCAGGGGGCGCGACTTTCTTT. Translated, it gives CASSSSGGATFF.

This clone was detected a few times. The J gene is TRBJ2-5, the V gene TRBV11-2; TRBD2 matches 10 bases. V lost 4 bases, J lost 2 bases, and 7 bases stayed unmatched. The CDR3 covers 16 residues. Germline V gene data show CDR1 as SGHAT and CDR2 as FQNNGV. The CDR3 nucleotides read TGTGCCAGCAGCTACAGAGCGGGGGGGCGTCAAGAGACCCAGTACTTC. Translation: CASSYRAGGRQETQYF.

The gene calls are TRBV9 and TRBJ2-7; 7 bases agree with TRBD1. The CDR3 runs 15 residues. V lost 4 bases and J lost 3; bases outside the gene matches: 10. Germline V gene lookup returns CDR1 SGDLS and CDR2 YYNGEE. For the CDR3, the DNA is TGTGCCAGCAGCCCTCGGGACAGAGGGGGCTACGAGCAGTACTTC. Translation gives CASSPRDRGGYEQYF. Combining the CDR3 with reference TRBV9 and TRBJ2-7 gives the whole variable domain DSGVTQTPKHLITATGQRVTLRCSPRSGDLSVYWYQQSLDQGLQFLIQYYNGEERAKGNILERFSAQQFPDLHSELNLSSLELGDSALYFCASSPRDRGGYEQYFGPGTRLTVT.

The CDR3 sequence is CASSALQGENTEAFF. For the CDR3, the DNA is TGCGCCAGCAGCGCCTTACAGGGAGAGAACACTGAAGCTTTCTTT. The rearrangement links TRBV5-1 to TRBJ1-1; D is perhaps TRBD1 (6 bases). CDR1 and CDR2 (germline): SGHRS, YFSETQ. The CDR3 sequence is 15 residues long. Trimming removed 4 bases at V and 1 base at J, with 14 bases between.